The clone carrying this T cell receptor beta chain was seen ten or more times. One end of the junction is discordant with germline, which a read error may explain. This CDR3 region has 11 residues. The germline V gene has CDR1 MNHNS and CDR2 SASEGT. These data belong to a study of regulatory T cells in long-lasting Graves disease. The time point: persistent/refractory GD, antithyroid drugs over 5 years with positive TRAb. RNA extracted from PBMCs served as the sequencing template. Library construction for TCR beta used iRepertoire HTBI primers and Arm-PCR of CDR3 regions. TCRdb re-called the multiplex PCR reads with MiXCR, one entry per CDR3 protein. Altogether about 430,000 distinct CDR3 sequences are present, around a fifth being singletons, with the ten largest covering approximately 14%.

The gene calls are TRBV6-1 and TRBJ1-2, with D possibly matching TRBD1 (6 bases). The source material was peripheral blood mononuclear cells (PBMCs), sampled when the disease was refractory, from a patient treated with antithyroid drugs. The sequence came from a female donor with Graves disease. The CDR3 here is CASGETGKYPF. In nucleotides, the CDR3 is TGTGCCAGCGGGGAAACAGGGAAGTACCCCTTC.